These 18 T cell receptor beta chains were all obtained from the same sample, sequenced in a study of blood T cell repertoires in COVID-19. The repertoire was sequenced with immunoSEQ multiplex PCR; TCRdb's copy has only in-frame clones and lacks some. Among under 350,000 clones, roughly 90% were seen once, and the ten largest hold about 4.6%. The sequenced material came from peripheral blood. The receptors here all came from a man aged 35-49 years with acute or convalescent COVID-19.

The rearrangement links TRBV6-5 to TRBJ1-5; D possibly corresponds to TRBD1 (5 bases). The CDR3 contains 10 residues. Between the trimmed V and J ends, which lost 8 bases and 8 bases, there was a span of 7 bases. Germline V CDR1 and CDR2: MNHEY, SVGAGI. Written as DNA, the CDR3 is TGTGCCAGCGCGGGGGAGCCCCAGCATTTT. Its protein product is CASAGEPQHF.

This clone appeared a single time. V gene TRBV18 combines with J gene TRBJ1-1; 7 bases are a match to TRBD1. CDR1 is KGHSH, CDR2 LQKENI, per germline. V lost 3 bases to trimming and J lost 1 base; unmatched junction nucleotides: 5. The CDR3 has 15 residues. CDR3 sequence reads: CASSPSGQANTEAFF. In nucleotides, the CDR3 is TGTGCCAGCTCACCTTCCGGACAGGCGAACACTGAAGCTTTCTTT.

The chain carries TRBV12-5 and TRBJ2-2; TRBD1 matches 9 bases. After removal of 0 bases from V and 4 bases from J, the junction contained 12 bases not matched to a gene. CDR1 is LGHNT and CDR2 is FRNRAP in the germline V gene. The CDR3 totals 19 residues. The CDR3 reads CASGLVLLRDRVSTGELFF. The DNA for the CDR3 is TGTGCTAGTGGTTTGGTACTATTGAGGGACAGGGTTAGCACCGGGGAGCTGTTTTTT.

The CDR3 region is CASRRTGLIYGYTF. In DNA form, the CDR3 reads TGTGCCAGCAGGCGGACAGGGCTAATCTATGGCTACACCTTC. The J gene is TRBJ1-2, the V gene TRBV6-5; 8 positions agree with TRBD1. There are 14 residues in the CDR3. In germline, CDR1 is MNHEY, CDR2 SVGAGI. J was trimmed by 4 bases and V by 6 bases; bases with no gene match: 7.

J is TRBJ1-1 and V is TRBV10-3; a weak D match, TRBD1 (5 bases). CDR3 size: 14 residues. Per the germline V gene, CDR1 is ENHRY and CDR2 is SYGVKD. V lost 8 bases to trimming and J lost 1 base, with 14 bases between them. DNA of the CDR3: TGTGCCATCCTCCCTGGTGGACAGAACACTGAAGCTTTCTTT. This encodes CAILPGGQNTEAFF.

This chain connects TRBV2 to TRBJ1-1; a possible D gene is TRBD1 (6 bases). V lost 9 bases and J 1 base, leaving 12 bases between the germline ends. The CDR3 consists of 13 residues. In germline, CDR1 is SNHLY, CDR2 FYNNEI. CDR3 sequence reads: CASIGQQNTEAFF. The CDR3 nucleotides read TGTGCCAGTATCGGACAGCAGAACACTGAAGCTTTCTTT.

The rearrangement uses TRBV15 and TRBJ1-4, with D unresolved. The CDR3 totals 16 residues. Germline CDR1 and CDR2: LNHNV and YYDKDF (reference sequence). V lost 0 bases and J 5 bases, leaving 13 bases between the germline ends. CDR3 DNA: TGTGCCACCAGCAGAGAGTTGGGCGGGCGAAATGAAAAACTGTTTTTT. Protein sequence: CATSRELGGRNEKLFF.

The chain employs TRBV5-1 and TRBJ1-3; 9 nucleotides align to TRBD1. This CDR3 is built from 15 residues. Germline assignment: CDR1 SGHRS and CDR2 YFSETQ. V shed 7 bases, J shed 4 bases, and the junction held 9 bases outside the gene matches. The CDR3 DNA reads as TGCGCCAGCCGTTTAACAGGGGGCGGAGGAAACACCATATATTTT. This translates into CASRLTGGGGNTIYF.

The chain is built from TRBV7-8 and TRBJ2-3; 7 nucleotides line up with TRBD2. The germline gives CDR1 SGHVS, CDR2 FQNEAQ. V shed 5 bases, J shed 8 bases, and the junction held 10 bases outside the gene matches. The CDR3 runs to 14 residues. The DNA for the CDR3 is TGTGCCAGCAGCACGACCCCCGGGGAGGGTACGCAGTATTTT. Protein sequence: CASSTTPGEGTQYF.

The chain recombines TRBV6-5 with TRBJ1-2; 8 bases line up with TRBD1. CDR1 and CDR2 (germline): MNHEY, SVGAGI. The CDR3 length is 13 residues. Losses at the gene ends were 5 bases for V and 8 bases for J; bases not matched to a gene: 7. This chain's CDR3 is CASSPQGAQGYTF. The CDR3 DNA reads as TGTGCCAGCAGTCCTCAGGGGGCCCAGGGCTACACCTTC.

This clone is a singleton in its sample. The chain links TRBV27 to TRBJ2-7; D unresolved. CDR1 is MNHEY and CDR2 is SMNVEV in the germline V gene (reference sequence). This CDR3 region has 14 residues. V was cut by 5 bases and J by 2 bases, with 13 bases left in between. This CDR3 reads CASSPSTLPYEQYF. DNA of the CDR3: TGTGCCAGCAGTCCCTCGACACTCCCCTACGAGCAGTACTTC.

This clone was detected only a few times. The gene calls are TRBV20-1 and TRBJ2-7; TRBD2 might be the D (5 bases). This CDR3 spans 11 amino acids. The germline CDR1 and CDR2 sequences are DFQATT and SNEGSKA (reference sequence). V dropped 5 bases and J dropped 2 bases, with 7 bases sitting between them. The CDR3, as DNA: TGCAGTGCTGAGGGAGCCTACGAGCAGTACTTC. It specifies CSAEGAYEQYF.

V gene TRBV5-6 combines with J gene TRBJ2-7; TRBD1 matches at 7 bases. The CDR3 is made up of 14 amino acids. After removal of 4 bases from V and 4 bases from J, the junction contained 8 bases not matched to a gene. Germline-derived CDR1 and CDR2 are SGHDT and YYEEEE. This chain's CDR3 is CASSRTGLLYEQYF. CDR3 coding DNA: TGTGCCAGCAGCCGGACAGGCCTCTTATACGAGCAGTACTTC.

The gene calls are TRBV6-5 and TRBJ2-1; weak D call: TRBD2 (6 bases). Germline V CDR1 and CDR2: MNHEY, SVGAGI. V lost 7 bases and J lost 8, with 15 bases in between. The CDR3 is 13 residues long. The CDR3 here is CASTRGIGDEQFF. The CDR3 coding sequence is TGTGCCAGCACGCGGGGCATCGGGGATGAGCAGTTCTTC.

This clone was seen a single time. The V and J genes are TRBV27 and TRBJ2-2; D possibly corresponds to TRBD1 (5 bases). V lost 7 bases, J lost 3 bases, and 15 bases lay in between. The CDR3 contains 15 residues. The V gene's germline CDR1 is MNHEY and CDR2 SMNVEV (reference sequence). CDR3 in DNA: TGTGCCAGCAATACTCTAGGGGTCGACACCGGGGAGCTGTTTTTT. Encoded protein: CASNTLGVDTGELFF.

The J gene is TRBJ2-3, the V gene TRBV7-2; no definite D call. Trimming pared 1 base from V and 0 bases from J, leaving 5 bases between. The germline V gene encodes CDR1 SGHTA and CDR2 FQGNSA. This CDR3 contains 14 residues. The CDR3 coding sequence is TGTGCCAGCAGCTTAGGCAGGAGCACAGATACGCAGTATTTT. Protein product: CASSLGRSTDTQYF.

Here the CDR3 DNA reads TGCAGCGGGGGACAGATGAACACTGAAGCTTTCTTT. It is translated as CSGGQMNTEAFF. The chain is built from TRBV29-1 and TRBJ1-1; 7 nucleotides line up with TRBD1. V lost 7 bases, J lost 0 bases, and 2 bases stayed unmatched. Germline CDR1 is SQVTM and CDR2 is ANQGSEA. This CDR3 spans 12 amino acids.

The chain joins TRBV6-6 to TRBJ1-5; TRBD1 aligns across 7 bases. The junction had 5 bases not matched to a gene; V was cut back by 2 bases and J by 7 bases. There are 14 residues in the CDR3. Germline CDR1 and CDR2: MNHNY and SVGAGI (reference sequence). The DNA for the CDR3 is TGTGCCAGCAGTTACACTACAGGGGAACAGCCCCAGCATTTT. Its translation: CASSYTTGEQPQHF.